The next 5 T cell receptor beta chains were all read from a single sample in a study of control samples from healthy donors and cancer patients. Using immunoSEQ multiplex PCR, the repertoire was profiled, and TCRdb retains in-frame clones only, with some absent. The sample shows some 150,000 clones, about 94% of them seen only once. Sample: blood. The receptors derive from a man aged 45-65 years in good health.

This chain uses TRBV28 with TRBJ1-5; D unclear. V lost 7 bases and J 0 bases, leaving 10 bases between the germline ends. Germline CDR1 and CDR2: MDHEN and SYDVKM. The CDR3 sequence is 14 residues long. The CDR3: CASKLLDSNQPQHF. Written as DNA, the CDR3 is TGTGCCAGCAAGCTCTTGGATAGCAATCAGCCCCAGCATTTT.

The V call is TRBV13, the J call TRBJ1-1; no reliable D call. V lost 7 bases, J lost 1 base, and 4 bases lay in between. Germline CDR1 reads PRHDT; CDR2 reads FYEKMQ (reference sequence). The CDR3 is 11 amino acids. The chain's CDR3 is CASIQNTEAFF. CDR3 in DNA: TGTGCCAGCATACAGAACACTGAAGCTTTCTTT.

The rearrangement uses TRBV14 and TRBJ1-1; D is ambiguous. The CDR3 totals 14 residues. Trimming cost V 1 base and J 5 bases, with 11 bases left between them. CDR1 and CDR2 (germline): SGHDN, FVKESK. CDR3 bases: TGTGCCAGCAGCCAAGTGAGGGATTCGACTGAAGCTTTCTTT. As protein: CASSQVRDSTEAFF.

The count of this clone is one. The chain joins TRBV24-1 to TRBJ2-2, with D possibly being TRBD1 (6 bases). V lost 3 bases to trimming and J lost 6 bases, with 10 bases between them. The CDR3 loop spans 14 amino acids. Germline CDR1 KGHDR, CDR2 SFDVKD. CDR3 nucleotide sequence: TGTGCCACCAGTGATACCCAGGGGCCCGGGGAGCTGTTTTTT. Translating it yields CATSDTQGPGELFF.

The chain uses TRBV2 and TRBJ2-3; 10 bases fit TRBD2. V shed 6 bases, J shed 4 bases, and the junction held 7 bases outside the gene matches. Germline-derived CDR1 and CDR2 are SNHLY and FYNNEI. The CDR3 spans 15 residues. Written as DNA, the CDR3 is TGTGCCAGCAGCGAGGACCTAGCGGGAGCAGATACGCAGTATTTT. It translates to CASSEDLAGADTQYF. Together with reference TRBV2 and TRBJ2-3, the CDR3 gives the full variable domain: EPEVTQTPSHQVTQMGQEVILRCVPISNHLYFYWYRQILGQKVEFLVSFYNNEISEKSEIFDDQFSVERPDGSNFTLKIRSTKLEDSAMYFCASSEDLAGADTQYFGPGTRLTVL.